These T cell receptor beta chains were read from a single sample in a study of T cell responses to AZD1222 COVID-19 vaccine. Profiling relied on immunoSEQ multiplex PCR, and the TCRdb table lists in-frame clones only, not all of them. Here the sample spans some 150,000 clones, around 87% being singletons. Material: peripheral blood, obtained 28 days after the second AZD1222 dose. The receptors come from an adult who received the AZD1222 COVID-19 vaccine. Each CDR3 is given with its conserved first and last residue. The order of the fields is V gene, J gene, clone size, D gene, CDR3 DNA, CDR3 protein. A D gene is named only where the DNA matches it firmly. Part of the rows lack a size; the others show once, few, many or a class for expanded clones.

TRBV28	TRBJ1-1	.	.	TGTGCCAGCAGTTTACCGGCGGGCACTGAAGCTTTCTTT	CASSLPAGTEAFF
TRBV5-4	TRBJ2-2	.	.	TGTGCCAGCAGTCCCAGGGCCGGACTGAGCACCGGGGAGCTGTTTTTT	CASSPRAGLSTGELFF
TRBV6-2/TRBV6-3	TRBJ1-5	.	.	TGTGCCAGCAGTTACTCAGGAGGGGCGGATCAGCCCCAGCATTTT	CASSYSGGADQPQHF
TRBV9	TRBJ2-1	.	.	TGTGCCAGCAGCCCTGAGGTGTGGGGGGATGAGCAGTTCTTC	CASSPEVWGDEQFF
TRBV2	TRBJ1-6	once	TRBD1	TGTGCCAGCGACAGGACAGGGGGAGACTATAATTCACCCCTCCACTTT	CASDRTGGDYNSPLHF
TRBV2	TRBJ1-2	.	.	TGTGCCAGCAGTGGGCCATCGGATGGCTACACCTTC	CASSGPSDGYTF
TRBV28	TRBJ1-5	.	.	TGTGCCAGCAGTTCCAGCCAGCCCCAGCATTTT	CASSSSQPQHF
TRBV30	TRBJ2-1	.	TRBD2	TGTGCCTGGCTACTAGCGGGAGGGCGGGATGAGCAGTTCTTC	CAWLLAGGRDEQFF
TRBV27	TRBJ1-2	.	TRBD1	TGTGCCAGCAGGCAAACAGGGGTTGTCTATGGCTACACCTTC	CASRQTGVVYGYTF
TRBV3-1/TRBV3-2	TRBJ1-3	.	.	TGTGCCAGCAGCCAAGAATTCAGGGGCTCTGGAAACACCATATATTTT	CASSQEFRGSGNTIYF
TRBV19	TRBJ1-4	.	.	TGTGCCAGTAGTATATCGTCACGGGAACTAAGTAATGAAAAACTGTTTTTT	CASSISSRELSNEKLFF
TRBV18	TRBJ1-1	.	.	TGTGCCAGCTCTCGTAGCGGGACGACTGAAGCTTTCTTT	CASSRSGTTEAFF
TRBV6-2/TRBV6-3	TRBJ2-1	.	.	TGTGCCAGCAGCAGTCGGGACTCAGTTGTCAATGAGCAGTTCTTC	CASSSRDSVVNEQFF
TRBV5-4	TRBJ2-3	.	TRBD1	TGTGCCAGCAGCTTGGAGGGACAGGGAACAGATACGCAGTATTTT	CASSLEGQGTDTQYF
TRBV7-2	TRBJ2-3	few	TRBD2	TGTGCCAGCAGCTTAGGGGGGGCTAGCGGGGATCCTATCACAGATACGCAGTATTTT	CASSLGGASGDPITDTQYF
TRBV6-2/TRBV6-3	TRBJ2-1	.	TRBD2	TGTGCCAGCAGTTCGCTAGCGGGATCCTACAATGAGCAGTTCTTC	CASSSLAGSYNEQFF
TRBV5-1	TRBJ2-3	.	.	TGCGCCAGCAGCTCGCCGGGACCAAATCAGTATTTT	CASSSPGPNQYF
TRBV11-2	TRBJ2-7	.	TRBD1	TGTGCCAGCAGCTTAGCGCCGGGACAGGCCTCCGAGCAGTACTTC	CASSLAPGQASEQYF
TRBV7-3	TRBJ1-5	few	.	TGTGCCAGCAGCTTGGAGATCCATAGCAATCAGCCCCAGCATTTT	CASSLEIHSNQPQHF
TRBV27	TRBJ2-1	once	.	TGTGCCAGCAGCCAACCTGGGCCTAGAGGTTTACATGAGCAGTTCTTC	CASSQPGPRGLHEQFF
TRBV5-6	TRBJ1-5	few	TRBD1	TGTGCCAGCAGCTTGGCGGGACAGGGGAATCAGCCCCAGCATTTT	CASSLAGQGNQPQHF
TRBV11-2	TRBJ2-5	.	.	TGTGCCAGCAGCCCCGGTTGGTTGGGAGAGACCCAGTACTTC	CASSPGWLGETQYF
TRBV7-2	TRBJ1-1	.	TRBD1	TGTGCCAGCAGCTTAGCTGTCGCCCCAGGGGGCACTGAAGCTTTCTTT	CASSLAVAPGGTEAFF
TRBV6-5	TRBJ2-1	.	.	TGTGCCACCCGGGGCTACAATGAGCAGTTCTTC	CATRGYNEQFF
TRBV5-1	TRBJ1-3	.	.	TGCGCCAGCAGCTCTAGCGGGGGCGCCTCTGGAAACACCATATATTTT	CASSSSGGASGNTIYF
TRBV4-3	TRBJ2-5	.	.	TGCGCCAGCAGCCAAGACTCGGGACAATTGGAGACCCAGTACTTC	CASSQDSGQLETQYF
TRBV5-6	TRBJ2-7	.	.	TGTGCCAGCAGCAACCCGACTAGAGCCTCCTACGAGCAGTACTTC	CASSNPTRASYEQYF
TRBV5-6	TRBJ2-7	once	TRBD2	TGTGCCAGCAGCCGGACTAGCCTAGACGAGCAGTACTTC	CASSRTSLDEQYF
TRBV19	TRBJ1-5	few	.	TGTGCCAGTAGTATAGAGGGACCGATTAATCAGCCCCAGCATTTT	CASSIEGPINQPQHF
TRBV7-2	TRBJ1-1	.	TRBD1	TGTGCCAGCAGCTTATCCCCGACAGGGGTACAACAGTACACTGAAGCTTTCTTT	CASSLSPTGVQQYTEAFF
TRBV5-1	TRBJ2-1	.	TRBD2	TGCGCCAGCAGCTCGATAGCGGGAGGGCCGGATGAGCAGTTCTTC	CASSSIAGGPDEQFF
TRBV19	TRBJ2-5	few	.	TGTGCCAGTAGTATAGCTAGGGGCGGAGAGACCCAGTACTTC	CASSIARGGETQYF
TRBV5-8	TRBJ1-6	.	TRBD1	TGTGCCAGCATCACCACAGGGGTACATAATTCACCCCTCCACTTT	CASITTGVHNSPLHF
TRBV27	TRBJ2-3	.	.	TGTGCCAGCAGTTTAAGCATTGCCGCAGATACGCAGTATTTT	CASSLSIAADTQYF
TRBV7-2	TRBJ2-7	.	.	TGTGCCAGCAGCTCAAACCGGGCCTATGCGGGGGAGCAGTACTTC	CASSSNRAYAGEQYF
TRBV4-1	TRBJ2-1	.	.	TGCGCCAGCAGCCAAGATCGAGGGAGCTCCTACAATGAGCAGTTCTTC	CASSQDRGSSYNEQFF
TRBV2	TRBJ2-7	.	TRBD2	TGTGCCAGCAGTGGTGGGGCTAGCGGGAGATTCAACGAGCAGTACTTC	CASSGGASGRFNEQYF
TRBV7-8	TRBJ1-1	.	TRBD1	TGTGCCAGCAGCTCCGAGGGGACAGTGAACACTGAAGCTTTCTTT	CASSSEGTVNTEAFF
TRBV5-5	TRBJ1-5	.	.	TGTGCCAGCAGCTTGTCGCTGAATCAGCCCCAGCATTTT	CASSLSLNQPQHF
TRBV6-2/TRBV6-3	TRBJ2-1	.	TRBD2	TGTGCCAGCAGTTACCCTAGCGGGGGGGACTACAATGAGCAGTTCTTC	CASSYPSGGDYNEQFF
TRBV28	TRBJ2-1	.	.	TGTGCCAGCAGTGCGAGGGGTGAGCAGTTCTTC	CASSARGEQFF
TRBV5-1	TRBJ1-3	.	.	TGCGCCAGCAGAGCTCAGGTGATCTCTGGAAACACCATATATTTT	CASRAQVISGNTIYF
TRBV18	TRBJ2-5	once	.	TGTGCCAGCTCACCAGTCCAGCAACAAGAGACCCAGTACTTC	CASSPVQQQETQYF
TRBV18	TRBJ2-7	.	.	TGTGCCAGCTCACCCCGAAATAGCTACGAGCAGTACTTC	CASSPRNSYEQYF
TRBV24-1	TRBJ2-1	.	TRBD2	TGTGCCACCAGTTCGACCACAGCGGGAGGGCGGGGCGGTGAGCAGTTCTTC	CATSSTTAGGRGGEQFF